This TCR beta chain was identified in a study of T cells in Graves' hyperthyroidism and ophthalmopathy. Study-wide points: Expanded thyroid clonotypes (above 0.001) were mostly also found in blood.

Hyperthyroidism patients were newly diagnosed, had disease duration under 2 months, and were aged 18 to 65 years. Diagnoses rested on clinical symptoms, serum thyroxine and TRAb, thyroid ultrasound and orbital computed tomography. PBMCs were derived from around 10 ml fresh peripheral blood. Researchers amplified the TCR beta CDR3 regions from RNA transcripts. First-round RT-PCR targeting the TCR CDR3 was performed with the HTBI primer set. MiXCR, applied by TCRdb to the multiplex PCR reads, yields one record per CDR3 protein. The table includes 700,000 to 950,000 distinct CDR3 sequences, 35% detected once. This clonotype was counted many times. Its antigen is not known. The germline gives CDR1 SGHTA, CDR2 FQGNSA. This CDR3 comprises 14 residues. The V gene lost 3 bases and the J gene lost 3 bases, with 11 bases spanning the gap.

The source of this sequence is a middle-aged woman with Graves' hyperthyroidism. The gene calls are TRBV7-2 and TRBJ2-5; D is uncertain. The sample was blood. CDR3 bases: TGTGCCAGCAGCTTTAATGGAGCGAAAGAGACCCAGTACTTC. It translates to CASSFNGAKETQYF.